The rows below give T cell receptor beta chains drawn from one sample of a study of tumor and adjacent non-tumor tissue in lung cancer. TCRdb ran MiXCR on the multiplex PCR reads and lists one entry per CDR3 protein. Among fewer than 130,000 distinct CDR3 sequences, 84% were seen once, and the ten largest hold around 21%. Specimen: lung tumor tissue. These receptors all stem from a man between 65 and 80 years old with non-small cell lung cancer. Each CDR3 is given with its conserved first and last residue. The order of the fields is J gene, D gene, V gene, clone size, CDR3 protein, CDR3 DNA. A D gene is named only where the DNA matches it firmly. Only part of the rows carry a size: once, few, many, or a class if the clone is expanded.

TRBJ2-2	.	TRBV6-1	.	CVSKGVGSIEELFF	TGTGTCAGCAAGGGGGTCGGCAGCATCGAGGAGCTGTTTTTT
TRBJ2-7	.	TRBV6-2/TRBV6-3	.	CASRNTAGIRGSELYF	TGTGCCAGCAGGAATACTGCCGGGATTCGGGGGAGCGAGCTGTACTTC
TRBJ2-7	.	TRBV6-6	.	CASPYSRGYEQYF	TGTGCCAGCCCTTACTCACGTGGCTACGAGCAGTACTTC
TRBJ2-7	.	TRBV5-5	.	CASSLVAGDAYDQYF	TGTGCCAGCAGCTTGGTGGCAGGGGATGCATACGACCAGTACTTC
TRBJ2-5	.	TRBV7-9	.	CASNILREHQETQYF	TGTGCCAGCAACATCCTCCGTGAACACCAAGAGACCCAGTACTTC
TRBJ2-1	.	TRBV11-1	few	CASSQQAARGAQFF	TGTGCCAGCAGCCAACAAGCGGCGAGAGGTGCGCAGTTTTTC
TRBJ2-1	.	TRBV4-3	.	CASSHILADYNEQYF	TGCGCCAGCAGCCACATACTAGCAGATTACAATGAGCAGTATTTC
TRBJ2-1	.	TRBV12-3/TRBV12-4	.	CGSSPQELRYNEQFF	TGTGGCAGCAGTCCACAGGAGTTAAGGTACAATGAGCAGTTTTTC
TRBJ1-2	.	TRBV12-3/TRBV12-4	.	CISTLGDGYTF	TGTATCAGCACCCTGGGAGATGGCTATACCTTC
TRBJ2-7	.	TRBV2	.	CASPRGGQVYEQYF	TGTGCCAGCCCGAGAGGGGGGCAGGTCTACGAGCAGTACTTC
TRBJ2-1	.	TRBV28	.	CASSTRALPPQETQFF	TGTGCTAGCAGTACGAGGGCGCTTCCCCCCCAAGAGACCCAGTTCTTC
TRBJ2-5	.	TRBV6-2/TRBV6-3	.	CVSSYSIGKGETKYF	TGTGTCAGCAGTTACTCAATCGGGAAGGGTGAGACCAAGTACTTC
TRBJ2-5	.	TRBV10-2	.	CAIQGDATRGGGTQYF	TGCGCCATCCAGGGAGATGCAACGAGGGGTGGGGGGACCCAGTACTTC
TRBJ2-1	.	TRBV5-1	.	CACTGSGAPPGYNEQFF	TGCGCCTGCACTGGTTCTGGCGCTCCGCCGGGGTACAATGAGCAGTTCTTC
TRBJ2-2	.	TRBV4-1	.	CASSHHKTRVQNTGELFF	TGCGCCAGTAGCCACCACAAGACCAGGGTCCAAAACACCGGGGAGCTGTTTTTT
TRBJ2-2	.	TRBV12-3/TRBV12-4	.	CASSFAGSVTGELFF	TGTGCCAGCAGTTTTGCAGGGTCTGTCACCGGGGAGCTGTTTTTT
TRBJ1-1	.	TRBV6-1	.	CASTLTPNTEAFF	TGTGCCAGCACCTTGACCCCGAACACTGAAGCTTTCTTC
TRBJ1-1	.	TRBV11-3	.	CVSSPATAGDTEGFF	TGTGTCAGCAGCCCCGCCACGGCAGGGGACACTGAAGGTTTCTTT
TRBJ1-1	.	TRBV4-1	.	CTSSPGTATYTEALF	TGCACCAGCAGCCCGGGGACGGCGACTTACACTGAAGCTCTCTTT
TRBJ1-2	.	TRBV6-2/TRBV6-3	once	CASTRSGRGCYTF	TGTGCCAGCACTCGTTCGGGACGAGGTTGCTACACCTTC
TRBJ1-1	.	TRBV5-6	.	CASSLNGAGKNTEVFF	TGTGCCAGCAGCTTGAACGGGGCGGGAAAGAACACTGAAGTTTTCTTT
TRBJ2-7	TRBD1	TRBV11-1	once	CASRPPGQSYRQYF	TGTGCCAGCCGACCTCCGGGACAGAGCTACAGGCAGTACTTC
TRBJ2-1	.	TRBV12-3/TRBV12-4	.	CASSTATDISYNEQFF	TGTGCTAGCAGTACCGCAACAGATATCTCCTACAATGAGCAGTTCTTC
TRBJ1-1	.	TRBV28	.	CVSWTGLEAFF	TGCGTCAGCTGGACTGGGCTCGAAGCTTTCTTT
TRBJ1-5	.	TRBV10-2	.	CARRTDRGGSNQPQHF	TGCGCCAGGAGGACCGATAGGGGTGGTAGCAATCAGCCCCAGCATTTT
TRBJ2-2	TRBD1	TRBV10-1	.	CASSGNRGSVAGELFF	TGCGCCAGCAGTGGTAACAGGGGGTCGGTCGCCGGGGAGTTGTTTTTT
TRBJ1-5	.	TRBV20-1	.	CSAPGEIDGVNQPQHF	TGCAGTGCCCCTGGGGAGATTGATGGGGTGAATCAGCCCCAGCATTTT
TRBJ1-2	.	TRBV29-1	.	CSVDKGGSDRNYGYTF	TGCAGCGTGGATAAAGGGGGTTCTGACCGTAACTATGGTTACACCTTC
TRBJ2-7	.	TRBV4-1	.	CASSQDGEEYF	TGCGCCAGCAGCCAAGATGGAGAAGAGTACTTC
TRBJ1-5	.	TRBV6-2/TRBV6-3	.	CACSSQGNQPQHF	TGTGCCTGCAGTTCTCAGGGTAATCAGCCACAGCATTTT
TRBJ1-4	TRBD1	TRBV6-5	.	CAIKSGQGRGEELFF	TGTGCCATCAAATCTGGACAGGGGAGAGGTGAAGAACTGTTTTTT
TRBJ1-2	.	TRBV4-1	.	CASSQDRYFDAYTF	TGCGCCAGCAGCCAAGACAGGTATTTTGATGCCTACACCTTC
TRBJ2-1	.	TRBV5-4	.	CASSLLGYYNGQFF	TGTGCCAGCAGCTTGTTAGGGTACTACAATGGGCAGTTCTTC
TRBJ2-1	.	TRBV14	.	CPSSVQGPYNEQLF	TGTCCCAGCAGCGTCCAGGGCCCTTACAATGAGCAGTTGTTC
TRBJ2-1	.	TRBV29-1	medium-sized	CSNGHNEQFF	TGCAGCAATGGGCACAATGAGCAGTTCTTC
TRBJ1-2	.	TRBV5-4	once	CASSGENSCEGYTF	TGTGCCAGCAGCGGAGAAAACAGCTGTGAAGGCTACACCTTC
TRBJ2-5	.	TRBV11-3	.	CASTSGCGWETQYF	TGTGCCAGCACTTCCGGCTGTGGGTGGGAGACCCAGTACTTC
TRBJ2-2	TRBD2	TRBV20-1	.	CRARDLGREAGELFF	TGTAGAGCTAGAGATTTAGGCCGGGAGGCCGGGGAGCTGTTTTTT
TRBJ2-1	TRBD2	TRBV11-3	.	CAIILGGRGYNEQFF	TGTGCCATCATCTTGGGCGGGAGGGGTTACAATGAGCAATTCTTC
TRBJ2-7	.	TRBV5-6	.	CANSLGGRPDYEQYF	TGTGCCAACAGCTTGGGAGGACGCCCGGACTACGAGCAGTATTTC
TRBJ1-2	TRBD1	TRBV6-5	few	CARSYLTGQANYGYTF	TGTGCCAGGAGTTACTTAACGGGACAGGCTAACTATGGCTACACCTTC
TRBJ2-2	TRBD2	TRBV5-1	many	CASSPGTSGGANTGELFF	TGCGCCAGCAGCCCGGGGACTAGCGGGGGGGCGAACACCGGGGAGCTGTTTTTT